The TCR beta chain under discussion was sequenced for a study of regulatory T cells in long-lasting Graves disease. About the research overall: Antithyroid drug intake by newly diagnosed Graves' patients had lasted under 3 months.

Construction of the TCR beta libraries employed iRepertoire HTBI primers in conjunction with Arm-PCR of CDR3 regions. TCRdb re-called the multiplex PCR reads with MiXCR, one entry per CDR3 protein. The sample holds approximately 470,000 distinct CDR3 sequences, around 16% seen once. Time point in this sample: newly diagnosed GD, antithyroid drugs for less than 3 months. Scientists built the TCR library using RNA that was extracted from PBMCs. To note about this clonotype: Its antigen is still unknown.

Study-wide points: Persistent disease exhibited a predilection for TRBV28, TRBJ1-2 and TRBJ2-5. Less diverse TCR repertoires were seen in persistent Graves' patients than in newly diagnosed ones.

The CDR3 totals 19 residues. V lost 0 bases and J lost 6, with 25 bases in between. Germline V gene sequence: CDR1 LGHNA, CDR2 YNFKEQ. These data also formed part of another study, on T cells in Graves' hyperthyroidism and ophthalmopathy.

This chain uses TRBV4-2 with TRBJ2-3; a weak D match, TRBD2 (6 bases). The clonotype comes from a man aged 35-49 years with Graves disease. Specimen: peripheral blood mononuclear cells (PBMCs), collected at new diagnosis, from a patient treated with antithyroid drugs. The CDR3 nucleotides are TGTGCCAGCAGCCAAGATGCAGGAGGAGGGCTAGGGTCGGTCGATACGCAGTATTTT. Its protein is CASSQDAGGGLGSVDTQYF.